The 18 T cell receptor beta chains below come from one sample, sequenced in a study of technical replicates of blood from a few donors. Data came from immunoSEQ multiplex PCR; TCRdb stores just in-frame clones and leaves some out. In the table there are roughly 100,000 clones, around 95% of which are singletons. The sequenced sample consisted of T cells isolated from PBMCs. The receptors were sampled from a human donor in good health.

This clone was found once. V is TRBV7-6 and J is TRBJ1-4; D gene uncertain. V was shortened by 1 base and J by 8 bases, with 8 bases between the two germline ends. Germline V gives CDR1 SGHVS, CDR2 FNYEAQ. The CDR3 has 13 amino acids. This CDR3 reads CASSLVLGEKLFF. CDR3 in DNA: TGTGCCAGCAGCTTAGTACTAGGGGAAAAACTGTTTTTT.

The chain carries TRBV6-5 and TRBJ2-3; weak D call: TRBD2 (6 bases). The CDR3 has 15 residues. The germline V and J ends were trimmed by 6 bases and 0 bases, with 13 bases remaining between them. Per the germline V gene, CDR1 is MNHEY and CDR2 is SVGAGI. In DNA, the CDR3 is TGTGCCAGCAGCACTAGCTTCACTAGCACAGATACGCAGTATTTT. Translated: CASSTSFTSTDTQYF.

This chain links TRBV7-2 with TRBJ2-1; the D gene could be TRBD1 or TRBD2 (9 bases each). V dropped 4 bases and J dropped 3 bases, with 22 bases sitting between them. The CDR3 spans 18 residues. Germline CDR1 SGHTA, CDR2 FQGNSA. This chain's CDR3 is CASSSTGGGLAIYNEQFF. DNA for the CDR3: TGTGCCAGCAGCTCGACAGGGGGTGGACTAGCGATCTACAATGAGCAGTTCTTC.

CDR3 sequence reads: CASKGQGDYEQYF. CDR3 bases: TGTGCCAGCAAAGGACAGGGGGATTACGAGCAGTACTTC. The chain carries TRBV2 and TRBJ2-7; 10 bases fit TRBD1. The CDR3 is made up of 13 amino acids. Germline loops: CDR1 SNHLY, CDR2 FYNNEI. V gave up 7 bases and J gave up 4 bases; unmatched junction bases: 4.

The chain joins TRBV6-5 to TRBJ1-4, with 7 bases fitting TRBD1. Germline CDR1 is MNHEY and CDR2 is SVGAGI. This CDR3 contains 13 residues. Unmatched junction bases numbered 6, after V lost 6 bases and J lost 8 bases. CDR3 nucleotide sequence: TGTGCCAGCAGAAACAGGGGACAGGAAAAACTGTTTTTT. Protein sequence: CASRNRGQEKLFF.

The chain recombines TRBV6-5 with TRBJ2-5; maybe TRBD1 (5 bases). Trimming pared 0 bases from V and 7 bases from J, leaving 9 bases between. CDR1 MNHEY and CDR2 SVGAGI come from the germline V gene. This CDR3 has 13 residues. The CDR3 bases are TGTGCCAGCAGTTACTCGGATAGGGGGACCCAGTACTTC. It yields the protein CASSYSDRGTQYF.

This chain links TRBV7-9 with TRBJ1-2; 10 bases are shared with TRBD1. Trimming cost V 5 bases and J 10 bases; bases outside gene matches: 7. This CDR3 is built from 13 residues. CDR1 SEHNR and CDR2 FQNEAQ come from the germline V gene (reference sequence). This CDR3 is CASSPRQGASYTF. The CDR3 bases are TGTGCCAGCAGCCCGCGACAGGGGGCCTCCTACACCTTC.

V usage is TRBV7-9 and J usage is TRBJ2-2; D unclear. Trimming left V 6 bases short and J 2 bases short, with 4 bases between. Germline V CDR1 and CDR2: SEHNR, FQNEAQ (reference sequence). The CDR3 has 12 amino acids. CDR3 in DNA: TGTGCCAGCAGGGCAAACACCGGGGAGCTGTTTTTT. This sequence encodes CASRANTGELFF.

CDR3 nucleotides: TGTGCCAGCAGCGTCGCCAAACTAGCGGGTCCCACTAGCACAGATACGCAGTATTTT. This translates into CASSVAKLAGPTSTDTQYF. The chain couples TRBV9 to TRBJ2-3; 9 bases line up with TRBD2. Germline values: CDR1 SGDLS, CDR2 YYNGEE. Trimming took 2 bases from V and 0 from J; bases not matched to a gene: 13. This CDR3 has 19 amino acids. Full variable domain (outside the CDR3, taken from reference TRBV9 and TRBJ2-3): DSGVTQTPKHLITATGQRVTLRCSPRSGDLSVYWYQQSLDQGLQFLIQYYNGEERAKGNILERFSAQQFPDLHSELNLSSLELGDSALYFCASSVAKLAGPTSTDTQYFGPGTRLTVL.

The rearrangement joins TRBV4-1 to TRBJ1-1; 8 bases are shared with TRBD1. Unmatched junction bases numbered 9, after V lost 4 bases and J lost 5 bases. The CDR3 covers 15 residues. CDR1 and CDR2 (germline): MGHRA, YSYEKL. The CDR3: CASSRGQAGGTEAFF. The DNA of the CDR3 is TGCGCCAGCAGCCGGGGACAGGCCGGGGGGACTGAAGCTTTCTTT.

The V gene is TRBV11-1, the J gene TRBJ2-2; D unresolved. CDR3 length: 12 amino acids. The germline V gene encodes CDR1 SGHAT and CDR2 FQDESV (reference sequence). Trimming cost V 5 bases and J 7 bases, with 8 bases left between them. CDR3 nucleotides: TGTGCCAGCAGCGATAGTCTCGGGGAGCTGTTTTTT. This gives the protein CASSDSLGELFF.

The gene calls are TRBV28 and TRBJ2-7, with a possible D match to TRBD2 (5 bases). This CDR3 is built from 13 residues. The germline V gene has CDR1 MDHEN and CDR2 SYDVKM. V lost 6 bases and J lost 4, with 13 bases in between. The CDR3 region is CASSGPREYEQYF. As DNA, the CDR3 is TGTGCCAGCAGCGGCCCGAGGGAGTACGAGCAGTACTTC.

V is TRBV29-1 and J is TRBJ2-7; possible D gene TRBD2, 5 bases. Deletions cut 0 bases from V and 0 bases from J, with 6 bases between. The CDR3 is 13 amino acids. CDR1 is SQVTM, CDR2 ANQGSEA, per germline. This chain's CDR3 is CSVEEGLSYEQYF. CDR3 nucleotide sequence: TGCAGCGTTGAAGAAGGACTCTCCTACGAGCAGTACTTC.

This rearrangement joins TRBV6-5 to TRBJ2-7, with TRBD2 identical over 8 bases. The CDR3 spans 14 residues. Germline values: CDR1 MNHEY, CDR2 SVGAGI. V lost 6 bases to trimming and J lost 3 bases; unmatched junction nucleotides: 7. The CDR3 is CASSFTSGDYEQYF. The CDR3 nucleotides are TGTGCCAGCAGCTTTACTAGCGGTGACTACGAGCAGTACTTC.

This clone came up once. CDR3 in amino acids: CASSLSRTGYNYGYTF. The CDR3 coding sequence is TGTGCCAGCAGTTTATCCCGGACAGGATATAACTATGGCTACACCTTC. The V and J genes are TRBV27 and TRBJ1-2; TRBD1 matches at 7 bases. J gave up 1 base and V 0 bases, and 5 bases lay outside the gene matches. CDR1 is MNHEY, CDR2 SMNVEV, per germline (reference sequence). CDR3 size: 16 residues.

The V and J genes are TRBV7-9 and TRBJ2-3; D ambiguous. Matching the DNA end better, TRBJ1-5 makes the J call doubtful. The length of the CDR3 is 13 residues. In germline, CDR1 is SEHNR, CDR2 FQNEAQ (reference sequence). In nucleotides, the CDR3 is TGTGCCAGCAGCTCGACCCGGGAGGTGGGGCAGCATTTT. Its translation: CASSSTREVGQHF.

This chain links TRBV9 with TRBJ2-5; the match to TRBD2 covers 14 bases. Trimming cost V 6 bases and J 1 base; bases outside gene matches: 5. The CDR3 loop spans 16 amino acids. Germline CDR1 reads SGDLS; CDR2 reads YYNGEE. Here the CDR3 reads CASKWTSGGPQETQYF. DNA for the CDR3: TGTGCCAGCAAGTGGACTAGCGGGGGGCCCCAAGAGACCCAGTACTTC.

V usage is TRBV6-1 and J usage is TRBJ2-1; weak D call: TRBD1 (6 bases). The CDR3 sequence is 15 residues long. Trimming stripped 6 bases from V and 5 bases from J, with 17 bases between. CDR1 is MNHNS, CDR2 SASEGT, per germline. CDR3 DNA sequence: TGTGCCAGCAGGCCCCCGGACAGACTTCACAATGAGCAGTTCTTC. It translates to CASRPPDRLHNEQFF.